This T cell receptor beta chain was captured in a study of shared clonotypes between healthy human individuals. This CDR3 comprises 14 residues. Looked up from germline, CDR1 is SGHRS and CDR2 is YFSETQ. Between the trimmed V and J ends, which lost 3 bases and 5 bases, there was a span of 11 bases. The assay was immunoSEQ multiplex PCR, and TCRdb's table has in-frame clones only and misses some. Of 200,000 to 250,000 clones in the sample, over 50% were seen once. The chain uses TRBV5-1 and TRBJ2-2, with D perhaps matching TRBD1 or TRBD2 (5 bases each). Material: memory CD4+ T cells sorted from blood. Subset indicated: CD45RA-negative fraction. This sequence originates from a man younger than 45 in good health. The CDR3 protein is CASSSPGPTGELFF. The CDR3, as DNA: TGCGCCAGCAGCTCACCGGGACCTACCGGGGAGCTGTTTTTT.